Listed below are T cell receptor beta chains from one sample, sequenced in a study of cytomegalovirus exposure and HLA in healthy donors. Repertoires were generated with immunoSEQ multiplex PCR, while TCRdb's copy carries only in-frame clones and drops some. The table includes roughly 220,000 clones, under 80% detected once. The specimen sequenced was PBMCs. Every receptor here comes from a woman in her 30s in good health and CMV-seronegative. CDR3s include the opening cysteine and the closing phenylalanine or tryptophan. D genes are given only for firm matches. A clone size is listed for some rows: how often the clone was seen (once, few, many), or a class if it is expanded.

>-|TRBD2|TRBJ2-3|TRBV10-3
TGTGCCATCAGTGAGGTTAGCGGGGGGCTCACAGATACGCAGTATTTT
CAISEVSGGLTDTQYF
>-|-|TRBJ1-1|TRBV19
TGTGCCAGTAGTCCCCGTCCGCTGGGGAGAGGGACTGAAGCTTTCTTT
CASSPRPLGRGTEAFF
>few|-|TRBJ1-2|TRBV30
TGTGCCTGGAGTGTACAAGAGGGCCGAGGCTACACCTTC
CAWSVQEGRGYTF
>-|-|TRBJ1-2|TRBV2
TGTGCCAGCCAGGTCAATTGGGGGCTCGAAGGCTACACCTTC
CASQVNWGLEGYTF
>-|TRBD2|TRBJ2-7|TRBV9
TGTGCCAGCAGCGTAGACCCAGCGGGGGCGACCTACGAGCAGTACTTC
CASSVDPAGATYEQYF
>few|-|TRBJ2-2|TRBV19
TGTGCCAGTAGTGCGCCTGCCCTCGGGGAGCTGTTTTTT
CASSAPALGELFF
>-|TRBD1|TRBJ1-2|TRBV9
TGTGCCAGCAGCCAAGACAGGGGTACTAACTATGGCTACACCTTC
CASSQDRGTNYGYTF
>-|TRBD1|TRBJ1-1|TRBV14
TGTGCCAGCAGCCAAGTGGACAGGGTCGGGGTAGCTTTCTTT
CASSQVDRVGVAFF
>-|-|TRBJ1-1|TRBV18
TGTGCCAGCTCACCACCTGCAGGGTTAGGCACTGAAGCTTTCTTT
CASSPPAGLGTEAFF
>-|-|TRBJ1-1|TRBV9
TGTGCCAGCAGCGGGCGAAAACTCGGGACGGGGGACGATAACACTGAAGCTTTCTTT
CASSGRKLGTGDDNTEAFF
>-|-|TRBJ1-4|TRBV21-1
TGTGCCAGCAATAACACAGGGGATCCAGCTAATGAAAAACTGTTTTTT
CASNNTGDPANEKLFF
>-|TRBD1|TRBJ2-7|TRBV29-1
TGCAGCGTTGCAAGACAGGGAAACTACGAGCAGTACTTC
CSVARQGNYEQYF
>-|-|TRBJ2-3|TRBV2
TGTGCCAGCAGTTTACAGGTGGTGGGGGATACGCAGTATTTT
CASSLQVVGDTQYF
>-|-|TRBJ1-1|TRBV30
TGTGCCTGGAGCACTTTCCAACACACTGAAGCTTTCTTT
CAWSTFQHTEAFF
>once|TRBD2|TRBJ2-7|TRBV11-2
TGTGCCAGCAGCTTACGACGTAGCGGGGGCCTCTACGAGCAGTACTTC
CASSLRRSGGLYEQYF
>-|-|TRBJ1-1|TRBV11-2
TGTGCCAGCGCGTCGAGGGTTATGAACACTGAAGCTTTCTTT
CASASRVMNTEAFF
>-|-|TRBJ2-1|TRBV27
TGTGCCAGCTCTTCAGGAGGGGCGTCCGGTGAGCAGTTCTTC
CASSSGGASGEQFF
>few|-|TRBJ1-1|TRBV6-5
TGTGCCAGCAGTTACTCGGAGGTTCAGACTGAAGCTTTCTTT
CASSYSEVQTEAFF
>once|TRBD2|TRBJ2-7|TRBV7-2
TGTGCCAGTATCGATGTCAGGGGTTCCACTAGCGGGACGATCTACGAGCAGTACTTC
CASIDVRGSTSGTIYEQYF
>-|TRBD1|TRBJ2-5|TRBV5-1
TGCGCCAGCAGCTTGGGGGGACAGGGGAAAGAGACCCAGTACTTC
CASSLGGQGKETQYF
>-|-|TRBJ2-7|TRBV29-1
TGCAGCGCTAAAGAGGCGGGCCCGATCCCCGAGCAGTACTTC
CSAKEAGPIPEQYF
>-|TRBD1|TRBJ2-3|TRBV10-2
TGCGCCAGCAGGAGGACAGGGGAAAGCACAGATACGCAGTATTTT
CASRRTGESTDTQYF
>-|-|TRBJ1-1|TRBV19
TGTGCCAGTAGTATCCACGACGGGAGGGACACTGAAGCTTTCTTT
CASSIHDGRDTEAFF
>-|TRBD1|TRBJ1-1|TRBV14
TGTGCCAGCAGCCAAGCGCTGGGACAGGGGGCCGTTGAAGCTTTCTTT
CASSQALGQGAVEAFF
>-|TRBD1|TRBJ2-7|TRBV18
TGTGCCAGCTCACCATCGGGACAGGGCTACGAGCAGTACTTC
CASSPSGQGYEQYF
>-|TRBD1|TRBJ1-1|TRBV10-3
TGTGCCATCAGGGGGACAGGGGGCACTGAAGCTTTCTTT
CAIRGTGGTEAFF
>-|TRBD1|TRBJ1-2|TRBV6-4
TGTGCCAGCAGCCCCCGGACAGGAGTCTATGGCTACACCTTC
CASSPRTGVYGYTF
>-|TRBD2|TRBJ2-3|TRBV2
TGTGCCAGCGGGTCACTAGCGGTCCCCACAGATACGCAGTATTTT
CASGSLAVPTDTQYF
>-|-|TRBJ1-1|TRBV6-1
TGTGCCAGCAGTGAAGGTTTTGGGGGCCGGAACACTGAAGCTTTCTTT
CASSEGFGGRNTEAFF
>few|-|TRBJ1-2|TRBV5-1
TGCGCCAGCAGCTTGGTTGACGGGGTAAACTATGGCTACACCTTC
CASSLVDGVNYGYTF
>-|TRBD2|TRBJ2-1|TRBV7-3
TGTGCCAGCAGCTTAACGTATACTAGCGGGAGATACAATGAGCAGTTCTTC
CASSLTYTSGRYNEQFF
>-|-|TRBJ2-2|TRBV2
TGTGCCAGCAGCTCAAGGAACAGGGAGGGTCAGATCGGGGAGCTGTTTTTT
CASSSRNREGQIGELFF
>-|-|TRBJ2-1|TRBV11-1
TGTGCCAGCAGCTTAGAGACTAGCTCCTACAATGAGCAGTTCTTC
CASSLETSSYNEQFF
>few|-|TRBJ1-1|TRBV4-2
TGTGCCAGCAGCCAAGGGGCTCGGAACACTGAAGCTTTCTTT
CASSQGARNTEAFF
>-|-|TRBJ1-2|TRBV5-1
TGCGCCAGCAGCCCTGAGGCAGGGAAGGAGTATGGCTACACCTTC
CASSPEAGKEYGYTF
>-|TRBD1|TRBJ2-1|TRBV4-2
TGTGCCAGCAACCGACAGGGAAATGAGCAGTTCTTC
CASNRQGNEQFF
>-|-|TRBJ1-2|TRBV19
TGTGCCAGTAGCCGGGGTGACACCTATGGCTACACCTTC
CASSRGDTYGYTF
>-|-|TRBJ1-1|TRBV5-5
TGTGCCAGCAACGAGATTACAGGGATCACTGAAGCTTTCTTT
CASNEITGITEAFF
>-|-|TRBJ1-2|TRBV25-1
TGTGCCAGCAGTGAAGGGGGAGGAGTCTACACCTTC
CASSEGGGVYTF
>-|TRBD2|TRBJ2-3|TRBV19
TGTGCCAGTAGTATAGGGGCGGCTAGCGGTACGCAGTATTTT
CASSIGAASGTQYF
>-|-|TRBJ1-1|TRBV27
TGTGCCAGCAACCCCCTCGGGGAGGGGGGGGACACTGAAGCTTTCTTT
CASNPLGEGGDTEAFF
>-|-|TRBJ2-7|TRBV27
TGTGCCAGCAGTTTGGGTGGACAGTACGAGCAGTACTTC
CASSLGGQYEQYF
>-|TRBD1|TRBJ1-4|TRBV10-3
TGTGCCATCAGATCGGGACAGGGGGATGAAAAACTGTTTTTT
CAIRSGQGDEKLFF
>-|TRBD2|TRBJ2-3|TRBV9
TGTGCCAGTAAGGCGGCTAGCGGTCCGGGTACGCAGTATTTT
CASKAASGPGTQYF
>-|TRBD2|TRBJ2-1|TRBV5-1
TGCGCCAGCAGCTTGGAATCTAGCGGGCACTACAATGAGCAGTTCTTC
CASSLESSGHYNEQFF
>-|-|TRBJ1-1|TRBV5-6
TGTGCCAGCAGCTTGGAGGACAGCTCGGGGACTGAAGCTTTCTTT
CASSLEDSSGTEAFF